The sequence of this TCR beta chain was determined in a study of T cell clonality in common variable immunodeficiency. Findings and caveats of the study: Compared with controls, CVID subjects had fewer shared TCRbeta clones.

Equal genomic DNA amounts from CVID and control samples were sequenced. Produced via immunoSEQ multiplex PCR; TCRdb's table is partial and in-frame only. The sample has roughly 70,000 clones, none seen only once. Of note for this clone: No antigen is known for it. Read sequence stops 3 residues before the CDR3 end, and the germline J gene provides the missing end.

Germline V gene data show CDR1 as LGHNA and CDR2 as YNFKEQ. With 1 base clipped from V and 2 bases from J, the junction kept 5 bases outside the gene matches. The length of the CDR3 is 15 residues. This sequence was found in a person aged 18 to 70 in good health. The J gene is TRBJ2-7, the V gene TRBV4-2; 7 bases agree with TRBD2. The specimen sequenced was peripheral blood mononuclear cells. Incomplete CDR3 DNA: TGTGCCAGCAGCCAAGTAGCGGGCCAGACCTACGAG. It specifies CASSQVAGQTYE. The whole CDR3 sequence reads CASSQVAGQTYEQYF.